This T cell receptor (beta chain) appears in the sequencing data of a study of regulatory T cells in long-lasting Graves disease. About the study: For under 3 months, newly diagnosed Graves' patients had been taking antithyroid drugs. Whole-study results and caveats: The TCR repertoire of persistent Graves' patients was less diverse than that of newly diagnosed ones. Thyroid tissue went unstudied; only peripheral blood was examined.

In building TCR beta libraries, iRepertoire HTBI primers were used together with Arm-PCR of CDR3 regions. MiXCR was run by TCRdb on the multiplex PCR reads, yielding one entry per CDR3 protein. Of more than 450,000 distinct CDR3 sequences listed, about 11% are singletons. Per the germline V gene, CDR1 is SQVTM and CDR2 is ANQGSEA. Trimming shortened V by 6 bases and J by 6 bases, and 15 bases separated the two germline ends. The CDR3 extends over 13 amino acids. In this sample, this clonotype turned up many times. The antigen remains undetermined. The sample's time point: newly diagnosed GD, antithyroid drugs for less than 3 months. With RNA extracted from PBMCs as input, the TCR library was made. Those enrolled as patients came out of an endocrinology department in Xi'an, China. These same data were also listed under a study on T cells in Graves' hyperthyroidism and ophthalmopathy.

This sequence was found in a woman between 25 and 40 years old with Graves disease. Sequenced here: peripheral blood mononuclear cells (PBMCs), sampled at new diagnosis, from a patient treated with antithyroid drugs. The chain uses TRBV29-1 and TRBJ2-1, with D possibly being TRBD2 (6 bases). CDR3 amino acids: CSVGGRFANEQFF. In nucleotides, the CDR3 is TGCAGCGTCGGAGGGAGGTTTGCCAATGAGCAGTTCTTC.